These T cell receptor beta chains were read from a single sample in a study of cytomegalovirus exposure and HLA in healthy donors. TCRdb's table, derived via immunoSEQ multiplex PCR, lists solely in-frame clones and lacks some. The table has around 81,000 clones, roughly 60% seen once. The specimen was PBMCs. These receptors were taken from a young man in good health and CMV-seropositive. CDR3s include the opening cysteine and the closing phenylalanine or tryptophan. A D gene is named only where the DNA matches it firmly. Expanded clones get a size class; other rows say once, few or many, or leave the size out.

abundance	v_gene	d_gene	j_gene	CDR3aa	CDR3nt
NA	TRBV28	TRBD1	TRBJ2-3	CAGNSGQGTGDTQYF	TGTGCCGGCAATTCAGGACAGGGTACCGGAGATACGCAGTATTTT
NA	TRBV19	TRBD2	TRBJ2-5	CASSIGTSGRLETQYF	TGTGCCAGTAGTATAGGGACTAGCGGGAGGTTGGAGACCCAGTACTTC
NA	TRBV16	NA	TRBJ2-3	CASSDLAVYTDTQYF	TGTGCCAGCAGCGACCTGGCGGTGTACACAGATACGCAGTATTTT
few	TRBV19	NA	TRBJ1-2	CASTINAGFGYTF	TGTGCCAGTACCATAAACGCAGGGTTTGGCTACACCTTC
NA	TRBV6-1	NA	TRBJ2-5	CASSGRETQYF	TGTGCCAGCAGTGGGAGGGAGACCCAGTACTTC
once	TRBV29-1	NA	TRBJ1-1	CSVEPGRDEAFF	TGCAGCGTTGAACCAGGGAGGGATGAAGCTTTCTTT
NA	TRBV11-2	NA	TRBJ2-3	CASSLRGTEPDTQYF	TGTGCCAGCAGCTTGAGGGGGACGGAGCCAGATACGCAGTATTTT
NA	TRBV19	TRBD2	TRBJ2-7	CASSNRLAGGDYEQYF	TGTGCCAGTAGTAACAGACTAGCGGGAGGCGATTACGAGCAGTACTTC
NA	TRBV7-2	TRBD2	TRBJ2-1	CASSQAGANAREQFF	TGTGCCAGCAGCCAAGCGGGAGCCAACGCCAGGGAGCAGTTCTTC
NA	TRBV28	TRBD2	TRBJ2-7	CASSHSSAGALDYEQYF	TGTGCCAGCAGTCACTCATCAGCGGGAGCCCTCGACTACGAGCAGTACTTC
NA	TRBV7-2	TRBD1	TRBJ2-7	CASSLNRGSYEQYF	TGTGCCAGCAGCTTAAACAGGGGTTCTTACGAGCAGTACTTC
NA	TRBV7-9	TRBD1	TRBJ2-6	CASSLGGQGANSGANVLTF	TGTGCCAGCAGCTTAGGGGGACAGGGGGCAAACTCTGGGGCCAACGTCCTGACTTTC
NA	TRBV6-5	NA	TRBJ1-6	CARGRESPLHF	TGTGCCAGGGGCCGTGAGTCACCCCTCCACTTT
few	TRBV19	TRBD2	TRBJ2-7	CASGTTYEQYF	TGTGCCAGTGGGACTACTTACGAGCAGTACTTC
few	TRBV2	TRBD2	TRBJ2-2	CASRMGLARVGELFF	TGTGCCAGCAGGATGGGACTAGCGAGGGTCGGGGAGCTGTTTTTT
few	TRBV28	TRBD1	TRBJ2-3	CASSLFVGGSLGDTQYF	TGTGCCAGCAGTTTATTTGTAGGGGGCAGTCTTGGAGATACGCAGTATTTT
few	TRBV4-2	NA	TRBJ1-2	CASSQDLKTNYGYTF	TGTGCCAGCAGCCAAGATCTAAAAACGAACTATGGCTACACCTTC
NA	TRBV5-6	NA	TRBJ2-7	CASSPGWSLYEQYF	TGTGCCAGCAGCCCCGGTTGGAGCTTATACGAGCAGTACTTC
NA	TRBV7-2	TRBD1	TRBJ2-2	CASSLAQGVGTGELFF	TGTGCCAGCAGCTTAGCCCAGGGGGTTGGCACCGGGGAGCTGTTTTTT
NA	TRBV7-2	NA	TRBJ1-2	CASSLTGIPYGYTF	TGTGCCAGCAGCTTAACCGGGATCCCCTATGGCTACACCTTC
NA	TRBV13	TRBD1	TRBJ1-2	CASSLGLDRGYGYTF	TGTGCCAGCAGCTTAGGTTTGGACAGGGGCTATGGCTACACCTTC
NA	TRBV19	TRBD1	TRBJ1-4	CASSPRTGYEKLFF	TGTGCCAGTAGTCCCCGGACAGGGTATGAAAAACTGTTTTTT
NA	TRBV7-9	NA	TRBJ2-2	CASSFKNTGELFF	TGTGCCAGCAGCTTCAAGAACACCGGGGAGCTGTTTTTT
NA	TRBV5-1	NA	TRBJ1-2	CASSLVPGTDGYTF	TGCGCCAGCAGCTTGGTTCCGGGTACCGATGGCTACACCTTC
NA	TRBV2	NA	TRBJ1-5	CASSEVGRLVHQPQHF	TGTGCCAGCAGTGAGGTGGGGCGGCTAGTACATCAGCCCCAGCATTTT
NA	TRBV27	TRBD1	TRBJ1-2	CASRPRDRGLGYTF	TGTGCCAGCAGACCCCGGGACAGGGGATTAGGCTACACCTTC
NA	TRBV9	NA	TRBJ1-1	CASSVGTAANTEAFF	TGTGCCAGCAGCGTAGGGACAGCTGCAAACACTGAAGCTTTCTTT
NA	TRBV7-8	NA	TRBJ2-1	CASSLGQTNEQFF	TGTGCCAGCAGCTTAGGACAAACCAATGAGCAGTTCTTC
once	TRBV10-3	NA	TRBJ2-6	CAISAIGGVANVLTF	TGTGCCATCAGTGCCATAGGGGGGGTGGCCAACGTCCTGACTTTC
once	TRBV19	NA	TRBJ2-1	CASTYRTSYNEQFF	TGTGCCAGTACCTACAGGACCTCTTACAATGAGCAGTTCTTC
few	TRBV7-8	NA	TRBJ1-2	CASSTRREGGYGYTF	TGTGCCAGCAGCACTCGTCGGGAAGGCGGCTATGGCTACACCTTC
NA	TRBV5-1	NA	TRBJ1-1	CASSLTVQLDTEAFF	TGCGCCAGCAGCTTGACAGTCCAACTGGACACTGAAGCTTTCTTT
NA	TRBV5-6	TRBD1	TRBJ2-7	CASSFSPGTGFYEQYF	TGTGCCAGCAGCTTCAGTCCCGGGACAGGGTTCTACGAGCAGTACTTC
NA	TRBV6-1	NA	TRBJ1-6	CASSEARYRVEDSPLHF	TGTGCCAGCAGTGAAGCTAGATATCGGGTTGAAGATTCACCCCTCCACTTT
NA	TRBV5-1	TRBD1	TRBJ1-6	CASSLLSGQGSSPLHF	TGCGCCAGCAGCTTGCTGTCGGGACAGGGCTCATCACCCCTCCACTTT
NA	TRBV5-1	NA	TRBJ2-7	CASTTGWGYEQYF	TGCGCCAGCACCACAGGGTGGGGGTACGAGCAGTACTTC
NA	TRBV14	TRBD2	TRBJ2-3	CASSQRTSGLKADTQYF	TGTGCCAGCAGCCAACGGACTAGCGGCCTAAAGGCAGATACGCAGTATTTT
NA	TRBV10-3	TRBD2	TRBJ2-3	CAISESAGGPGTDTQYF	TGTGCCATCAGTGAGTCTGCGGGAGGGCCGGGCACAGATACGCAGTATTTT
few	TRBV27	NA	TRBJ2-1	CASSSGDRYEQFF	TGTGCCAGCAGTTCAGGGGACCGGTATGAGCAGTTCTTC
few	TRBV7-6	NA	TRBJ1-2	CASSLGGGSDYGYTF	TGTGCCAGCAGCTTAGGGGGGGGGTCCGACTATGGCTACACCTTC
NA	TRBV6-4	NA	TRBJ1-6	CASRSGGTNSPLHF	TGTGCCAGCAGGTCTGGGGGGACTAATTCACCCCTCCACTTT
NA	TRBV4-1	TRBD2	TRBJ2-7	CASSQGIAGGSYEQYF	TGCGCCAGCAGCCAAGGAATAGCGGGCGGCTCCTACGAGCAGTACTTC
few	TRBV4-1	NA	TRBJ1-2	CASSQDVAMDSNYGYTF	TGCGCCAGCAGCCAAGATGTTGCCATGGACAGTAACTATGGCTACACCTTC
NA	TRBV2	TRBD1	TRBJ2-4	CASSEIETGSDIQYF	TGTGCCAGCAGTGAGATCGAGACAGGGTCTGACATTCAGTACTTC
once	TRBV28	TRBD2	TRBJ2-7	CASSSHSGSYEQYF	TGTGCCAGCAGTTCACATAGCGGGAGCTACGAGCAGTACTTC
few	TRBV5-1	TRBD2	TRBJ2-3	CASSSLGGGRTDTQYF	TGCGCCAGCAGCTCCCTTGGGGGGGGGAGGACAGATACGCAGTATTTT
NA	TRBV19	NA	TRBJ2-1	CASSIAAVTSYNEQFF	TGTGCCAGTAGTATCGCGGCGGTGACCTCCTACAATGAGCAGTTCTTC
few	TRBV4-1	TRBD2	TRBJ2-7	CASRKTAGAGGKSYEQYF	TGCGCCAGCAGAAAAACAGCCGGGGCGGGGGGGAAGTCCTACGAGCAGTACTTC
few	TRBV6-1	TRBD1	TRBJ1-5	CASSESGQPYQPQHF	TGTGCCAGCAGTGAATCGGGACAGCCTTATCAGCCCCAGCATTTT
NA	TRBV30	NA	TRBJ2-2	CAWSVRTSGELFF	TGTGCCTGGAGTGTGCGGACATCCGGGGAGCTGTTTTTT
NA	TRBV7-2	NA	TRBJ2-5	CASSFSLEQYF	TGTGCCAGCAGCTTTTCTTTAGAGCAGTACTTC